This record looks at one T cell receptor beta chain sequence and its context. The data were obtained in a study of T cell changes during pregnancy in multiple sclerosis. TCRdb's copy holds only in-frame clones and misses some; the assay was immunoSEQ multiplex PCR. This table holds under 60,000 clones, roughly nine tenths found once. J was trimmed by 6 bases and V by 5 bases; bases with no gene match: 11. This CDR3 comprises 17 residues. CDR1 and CDR2 from the germline V gene are SGHVS and FNYEAQ. The chain joins TRBV7-6 to TRBJ2-1; 12 nucleotides match TRBD2. Sample: CD8+ T cells from peripheral blood mononuclear cells, taken after pregnancy. The sequence came from a female donor with multiple sclerosis, enrolled in a pregnancy study. CDR3 sequence (DNA): TGTGCCAGCAGCACCACCTCTAGCGGGGGGGCTAGCAATGAGCAGTTCTTC. Encoded protein: CASSTTSSGGASNEQFF.